This T cell receptor beta chain was sequenced in a study of T cell repertoires in cytomegalovirus infection. This CDR3 has 14 residues. Germline values: CDR1 SGHVS, CDR2 FNYEAQ. TCRdb re-called the reads with MiXCR, one entry per CDR3 protein. The sample has approximately 990,000 distinct CDR3 sequences; 30% to 40% are singletons. With respect to this clonotype: What it recognizes is unknown. The junction departs from germline at one end; a sequencing error may be responsible.

This chain joins TRBV7-6 and TRBJ1-5; TRBD1 might be the D (5 bases). The source material was cultured CD8+ T cells from PBMCs, sampled from culture after CMV antigen stimulation. This receptor was identified in a human donor in good health (CMV status not recorded). Some clones in this sample may be carry-over from other donors' samples. CDR3 in amino acids: CVSSLAGSNQPQHF. The CDR3 DNA reads TGTGTCAGCAGCTTAGCAGGGAGCAATCAGCCCCAGCATTTT.